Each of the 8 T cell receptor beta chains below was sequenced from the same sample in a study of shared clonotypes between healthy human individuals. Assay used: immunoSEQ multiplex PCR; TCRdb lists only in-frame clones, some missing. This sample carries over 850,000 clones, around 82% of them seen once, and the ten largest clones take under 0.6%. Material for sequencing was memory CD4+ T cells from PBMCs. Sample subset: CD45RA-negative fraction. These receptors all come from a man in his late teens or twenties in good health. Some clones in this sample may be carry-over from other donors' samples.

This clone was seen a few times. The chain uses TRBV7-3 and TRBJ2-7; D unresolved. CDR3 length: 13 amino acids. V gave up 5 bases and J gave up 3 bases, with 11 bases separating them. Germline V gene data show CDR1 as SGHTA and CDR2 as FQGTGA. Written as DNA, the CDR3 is TGTGCCAGCAGCCCCGGGCCACGCTACGAGCAGTACTTC. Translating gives CASSPGPRYEQYF.

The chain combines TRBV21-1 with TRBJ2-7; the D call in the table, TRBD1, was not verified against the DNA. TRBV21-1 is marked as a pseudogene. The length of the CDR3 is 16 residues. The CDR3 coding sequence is TGTGCCAGCAGCGTGCCTCGGACAGGGGAAACCTACGAGCAGTACTTC. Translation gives CASSVPRTGETYEQYF.

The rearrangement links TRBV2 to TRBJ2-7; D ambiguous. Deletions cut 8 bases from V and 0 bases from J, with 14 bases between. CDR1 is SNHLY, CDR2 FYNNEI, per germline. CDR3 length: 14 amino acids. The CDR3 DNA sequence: TGTGCCAGCGAAAGGACGCTGAGCTCCTACGAGCAGTACTTC. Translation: CASERTLSSYEQYF.

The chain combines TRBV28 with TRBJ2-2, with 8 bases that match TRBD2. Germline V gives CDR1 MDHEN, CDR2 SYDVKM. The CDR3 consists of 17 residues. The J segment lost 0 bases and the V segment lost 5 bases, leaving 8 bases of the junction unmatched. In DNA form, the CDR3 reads TGTGCCAGCAGTGGGGGACTAGTGGGCGCGAACACCGGGGAGCTGTTTTTT. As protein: CASSGGLVGANTGELFF.

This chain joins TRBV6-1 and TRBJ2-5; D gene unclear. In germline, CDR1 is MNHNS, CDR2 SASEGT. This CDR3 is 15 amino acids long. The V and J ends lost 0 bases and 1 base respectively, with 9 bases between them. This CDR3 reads CASSEALGLQETQYF. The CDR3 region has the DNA TGTGCCAGCAGTGAAGCTCTAGGGCTCCAAGAGACCCAGTACTTC.

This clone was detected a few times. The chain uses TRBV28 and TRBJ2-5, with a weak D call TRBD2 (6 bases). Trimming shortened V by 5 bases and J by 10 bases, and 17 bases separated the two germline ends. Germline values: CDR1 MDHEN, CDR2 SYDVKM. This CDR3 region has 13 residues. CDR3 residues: CASSPPQGLGQYF. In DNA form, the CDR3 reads TGTGCCAGCAGTCCCCCCCAGGGACTCGGCCAGTACTTC.

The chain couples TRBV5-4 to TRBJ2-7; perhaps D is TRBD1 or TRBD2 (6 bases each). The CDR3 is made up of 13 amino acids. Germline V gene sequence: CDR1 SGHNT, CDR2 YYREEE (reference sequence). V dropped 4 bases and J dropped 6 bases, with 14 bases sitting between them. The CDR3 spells CASSGGQGREQYF. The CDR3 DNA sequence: TGTGCCAGCAGCGGGGGGCAGGGCCGCGAGCAGTACTTC.

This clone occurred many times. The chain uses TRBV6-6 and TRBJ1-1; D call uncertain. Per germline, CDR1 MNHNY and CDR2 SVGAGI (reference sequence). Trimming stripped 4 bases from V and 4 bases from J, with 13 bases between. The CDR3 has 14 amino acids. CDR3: CASSLSDTPTEAFF. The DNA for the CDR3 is TGTGCCAGCAGTTTATCCGACACCCCCACTGAAGCTTTCTTT.